This TCR beta chain derives from a study of blood T cell repertoires in COVID-19. Profiled with immunoSEQ multiplex PCR; TCRdb holds only in-frame clones, not every one. The sample lists 300,000 to 400,000 clones; more than 75% were seen once. From germline, CDR1 is GTSNPN and CDR2 SVGIG (reference sequence). The CDR3 consists of 11 residues. Trimming shortened V by 2 bases and J by 2 bases, and 2 bases separated the two germline ends. The TCR was taken from a woman under 30 who had recovered from COVID-19. The rearrangement links TRBV30 to TRBJ2-3; the D is unclear. Source material: PBMCs or T cells enriched from blood (not recorded which). The CDR3 loop reads CAWSLTDTQYF. DNA of the CDR3: TGTGCCTGGAGTCTCACAGATACGCAGTATTTT.